This T cell receptor beta chain came from a study of breast tumors, draining lymph nodes, adjacent tissues (dated by TCRdb to 2016 to 2017). Some background on the complete study: Breast cancer patients provided tumor, adjacent nontumor tissue and axillary lymph nodes, and the study compared the TCR beta repertoires across these three sources. The study was designed to assess the relationships and possible T-cell exchange between tumor, surrounding tissue and draining lymph node repertoires in human breast cancer. Summary of the overall study and its limitations: The data were considered consistent with most tumor T cells being derived from the lymph node and subsequently expanding within tumor tissue. Tumors showed preferential V and J gene usage, and their T-cell repertoire diversity fell below that of lymph nodes yet above that of nontumor tissue. The conclusion that tumor T cells originate in lymph nodes was framed as consistent with a hypothesis rather than directly demonstrated. The similarity between tumor and nontumor tissue repertoires was significantly greater in luminal-like breast cancer than in basal-like breast cancer.

The listed sequencing device is Illumina HiSeq 2000. Multiplex PCR amplification was used to build the TCR beta chain libraries. The amplified TCR beta chain products were analyzed by high-throughput sequencing. Using fastp at Q25 and MiXCR, TCRdb reprocessed the public reads and kept productive beta chains. Entries that share a CDR3 protein sequence are merged under the most common genes and DNA. The sample table holds over 100,000 distinct CDR3 sequences, of which 20% to 25% were seen once. The ten largest clones take up 2.6% of the sample. The axillary draining lymph nodes of breast cancer patients were the source of the lymph node samples. This clonotype has at least ten counts. It lacks a known antigen. The sample holds no much larger clone one base away, and base qualities are not on file. The receptor's source is a female donor with breast cancer. Some clones in this sample may be carry-over from other donors' samples. The source material was axillary lymph node tissue.

The CDR3 here reads CASSPEIQGQETQYF. The DNA is as follows: TGTGCCAGCAGCCCCGAGATACAGGGTCAAGAGACCCAGTACTTC. The sequence joins TRBV11-2 to TRBJ2-5; matching of 6 bases hints at TRBD1 as the D gene. Deletion took 5 bases off V and 2 bases off J, with a span of 15 bases between the germline ends. CDR1 SGHAT and CDR2 FQNNGV were looked up in the germline V gene. The CDR3 starts with the cysteine, ends with the phenylalanine, and has 15 residues. The kept DNA is CDR3 alone, 45 bases in frame from the first base.